Shown below are 2 T cell receptor beta chains from a single sample sequenced in a study of T-cell memory formation after mild COVID-19. TCRdb re-derived calls from the 5' RACE reads in MiXCR, one entry per CDR3 protein. This sample has around 530,000 distinct CDR3 sequences, with approximately 21% found just once. The sequenced sample consisted of PBMCs or a T cell subset sorted from them (not recorded which). These receptor sequences come from an adult woman who had mild COVID-19 (a few samples of this study predate the infection). Cell type and time point are not known.

The sample holds many counts of this clonotype. The gene calls are TRBV5-5 and TRBJ2-3; 7 bases line up with TRBD1. The CDR3 contains 15 residues. The V gene's germline CDR1 is SGHKS and CDR2 YYEKEE (reference sequence). J gave up 3 bases and V 4 bases, and 8 bases lay outside the gene matches. DNA of the CDR3: TGTGCCAGCAGCCGCCGGACAGGACGGACAGATACGCAGTATTTT. Protein product: CASSRRTGRTDTQYF.

This clonotype was counted a few times. This chain uses TRBV24-1 with TRBJ2-1, with 9 bases that match TRBD1. J gave up 5 bases and V 7 bases, and 5 bases lay outside the gene matches. Germline CDR1 and CDR2: KGHDR and SFDVKD. This CDR3 is built from 14 residues. The CDR3 bases are TGTGCCACCAGACCGGGACAGGGAAACAATGAGCAGTTCTTC. Its protein is CATRPGQGNNEQFF.